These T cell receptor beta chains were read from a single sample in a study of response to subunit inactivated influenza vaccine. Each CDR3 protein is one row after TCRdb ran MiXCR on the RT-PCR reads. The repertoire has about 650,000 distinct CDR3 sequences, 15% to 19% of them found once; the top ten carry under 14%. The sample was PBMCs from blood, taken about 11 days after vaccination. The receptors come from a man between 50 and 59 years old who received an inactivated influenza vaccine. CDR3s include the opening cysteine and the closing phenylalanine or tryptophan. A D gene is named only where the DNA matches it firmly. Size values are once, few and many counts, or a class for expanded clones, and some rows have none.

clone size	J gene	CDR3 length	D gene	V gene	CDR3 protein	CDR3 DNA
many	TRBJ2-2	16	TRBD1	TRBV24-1	CATSDSGQGATGELFF	TGTGCCACCAGTGATTCGGGACAGGGGGCCACCGGGGAGCTGTTTTTT
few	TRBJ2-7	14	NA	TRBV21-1	CASSLTPPTGEQYF	TGTGCCAGCAGTCTCACGCCCCCAACGGGCGAGCAGTACTTC
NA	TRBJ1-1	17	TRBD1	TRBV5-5	CASSLGVGQGTHTEAFF	TGTGCCAGCAGCTTGGGGGTCGGACAGGGCACCCACACTGAAGCTTTCTTT
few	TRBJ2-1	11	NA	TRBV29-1	CSDRAVGEQFF	TGCAGCGACAGAGCGGTCGGTGAGCAGTTCTTC
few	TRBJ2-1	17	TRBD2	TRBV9	CASSVAVAGGYRDEQFF	TGTGCCAGCAGCGTAGCTGTAGCGGGAGGGTATAGGGATGAGCAGTTCTTC
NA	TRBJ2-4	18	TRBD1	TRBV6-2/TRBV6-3	CASSAGTGDNLRKNIQYF	TGTGCCAGCAGTGCCGGGACAGGGGACAATCTAAGGAAAAACATTCAGTACTTC
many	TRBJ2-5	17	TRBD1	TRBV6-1	CASRAGTGVHKKETQYF	TGTGCCAGCAGGGCCGGGACAGGGGTCCACAAGAAAGAGACCCAGTACTTC
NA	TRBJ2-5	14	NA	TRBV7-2	CASSLSRWQETQYF	TGTGCCAGCAGCTTAAGCAGGTGGCAAGAGACCCAGTACTTC
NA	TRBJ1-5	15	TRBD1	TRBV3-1	CASSQGTGREQPQHF	TGTGCCAGCAGCCAAGGGACAGGAAGGGAACAGCCCCAGCATTTT
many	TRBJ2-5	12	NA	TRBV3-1	CASSQDLETQYF	TGTGCCAGCAGCCAAGACCTGGAGACCCAGTACTTC
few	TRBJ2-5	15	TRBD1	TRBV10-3	CAISSDRGDRETQYF	TGTGCCATCAGTTCGGACAGGGGAGATCGAGAGACCCAGTACTTC
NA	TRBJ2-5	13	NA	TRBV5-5	CASSFTTQETQYF	TGTGCCAGCAGCTTTACTACTCAAGAGACCCAGTACTTC
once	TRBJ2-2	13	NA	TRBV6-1	CASKPSELGELFF	TGTGCCAGCAAGCCTTCTGAGTTAGGGGAGCTGTTTTTT
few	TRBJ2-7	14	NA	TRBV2	CATRGGIDYYEQYF	TGTGCCACCCGAGGGGGAATAGACTACTACGAGCAGTACTTC
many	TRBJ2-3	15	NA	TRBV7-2	CASSLVPGNTDTQYF	TGTGCCAGCAGCTTAGTCCCGGGGAACACAGATACGCAGTATTTT
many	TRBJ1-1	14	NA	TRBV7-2	CASSLAPREAEAFF	TGTGCCAGCAGCTTAGCGCCCAGGGAGGCTGAAGCTTTCTTT
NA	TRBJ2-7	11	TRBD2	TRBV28	CASSLAGVWYF	TGTGCCAGCAGCCTTGCGGGGGTCTGGTACTTC
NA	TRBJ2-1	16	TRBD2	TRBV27	CASSFLSGRSGNEQFF	TGTGCCAGCAGTTTCCTTAGCGGGAGAAGTGGCAATGAGCAGTTCTTC
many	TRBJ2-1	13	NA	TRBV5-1	CASSLGVYNEQFF	TGTGCCAGCAGCTTAGGAGTCTACAATGAGCAGTTCTTC
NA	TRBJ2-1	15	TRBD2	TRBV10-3	CAISEPSGGAPEQFF	TGTGCCATCAGTGAGCCGAGCGGGGGGGCACCCGAGCAGTTCTTC
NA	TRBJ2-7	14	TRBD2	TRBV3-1	CASKAGPSSYEQYF	TGTGCCAGCAAAGCGGGACCCAGTTCCTACGAGCAGTACTTC
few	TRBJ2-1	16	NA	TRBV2	CASSELVSRALNEQFF	TGTGCCAGCAGTGAATTGGTTAGCAGGGCTCTCAATGAGCAGTTCTTC
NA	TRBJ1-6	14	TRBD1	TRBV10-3	CAIRPGQDDSPLHF	TGTGCCATCAGACCGGGACAGGATGATTCACCCCTCCACTTT
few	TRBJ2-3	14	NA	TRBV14	CASSQVRSRDTQYF	TGTGCCAGCAGCCAAGTTCGAAGTCGGGATACGCAGTATTTT
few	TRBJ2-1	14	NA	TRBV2	CASSEGAEYNEQFF	TGTGCCAGCAGTGAGGGGGCCGAGTACAATGAGCAGTTCTTC
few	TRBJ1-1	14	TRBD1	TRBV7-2	CASSAPQGHAEAFF	TGTGCCAGCAGCGCCCCACAGGGGCACGCTGAAGCTTTCTTT
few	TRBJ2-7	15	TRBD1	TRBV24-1	CATSDLTGVTYEQYF	TGTGCCACCAGTGATCTCACAGGGGTAACCTACGAGCAGTACTTC
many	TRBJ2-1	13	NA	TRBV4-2	CASSQVVLNEQFF	TGTGCCAGCAGCCAAGTAGTTCTGAATGAGCAGTTCTTC
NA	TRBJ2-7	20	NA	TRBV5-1	CASSLRSPAEGVLSSYEQYF	TGCGCCAGCAGCTTGAGGAGTCCCGCCGAGGGTGTACTGAGCTCCTACGAGCAGTACTTC
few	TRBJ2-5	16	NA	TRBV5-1	CASSLLGGQGQETQYF	TGCGCCAGCAGCTTGCTGGGGGGCCAGGGGCAAGAGACCCAGTACTTC
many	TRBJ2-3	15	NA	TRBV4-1	CASSQDLPAGDTQYF	TGCGCCAGCAGCCAAGATCTGCCGGCGGGAGATACGCAGTATTTT
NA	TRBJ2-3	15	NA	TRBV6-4	CASSDYPGTTDTQYF	TGTGCCAGCAGTGACTACCCGGGGACCACAGATACGCAGTATTTT
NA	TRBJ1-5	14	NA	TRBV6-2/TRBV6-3	CASNPGALNQPQHF	TGTGCCAGCAATCCGGGGGCCCTTAATCAGCCCCAGCATTTT
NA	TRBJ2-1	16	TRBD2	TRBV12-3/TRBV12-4	CASHPGGTSGRREQFF	TGTGCCAGCCACCCGGGGGGGACTAGCGGGAGACGTGAGCAGTTCTTC
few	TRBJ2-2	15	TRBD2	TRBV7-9	CASSGGDPNTGELFF	TGTGCCAGCAGCGGGGGGGACCCGAACACCGGGGAGCTGTTTTTT
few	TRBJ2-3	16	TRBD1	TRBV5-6	CASSLAIGRGTDTQYF	TGTGCCAGCAGCTTGGCTATCGGCAGGGGGACAGATACGCAGTATTTT
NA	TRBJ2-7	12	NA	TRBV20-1	CSATDSGDEQYF	TGCAGTGCTACTGACAGTGGGGACGAGCAGTACTTC
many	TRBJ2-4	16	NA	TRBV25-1	CASSEGSRVRKNIQYF	TGTGCCAGCAGTGAAGGGTCCAGGGTTCGGAAAAACATTCAGTACTTC
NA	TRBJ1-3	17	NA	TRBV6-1	CASGESPGAYSGNTIYF	TGTGCCAGCGGCGAATCCCCGGGGGCCTACTCTGGAAACACCATATATTTT